This is a list of T cell receptor beta chains from one sample in a study of identical twins. Via MiXCR, TCRdb re-called the 5' RACE reads, giving one row per CDR3 protein. The repertoire holds 1,800,000 or so distinct CDR3 sequences, with 32% as singletons. The source material was cord blood. Source of these receptors: a newborn girl in good health. The CDR3 runs from the conserved cysteine through the conserved F or W. D genes are given only for firm matches. Clone size appears in some rows only: once, few, many, or a class for an expanded clone.

>NA|TRBJ1-1|TRBV12-3/TRBV12-4|NA
TGTGCCAGCAGTCCAGCCGGGGGGATCGCCACTGAAGCTTTCTTT
CASSPAGGIATEAFF
>NA|TRBJ2-1|TRBV12-3/TRBV12-4|few
TGTGCCAGCACTTGGGGGGGGGGCGAGCAGTTCTTC
CASTWGGGEQFF
>TRBD2|TRBJ2-7|TRBV4-2|NA
TGTGCCAGCAGGCTCTTTAGCGGGAGCAGCTCCTACAATGAGCAGTACTTC
CASRLFSGSSSYNEQYF
>TRBD1|TRBJ2-3|TRBV24-1|NA
TGTGCCACCAGTGACCCACAGGGGGCTGGCACAGATACGCAGTATTTT
CATSDPQGAGTDTQYF
>NA|TRBJ2-7|TRBV25-1|NA
TGTGCCAGCACTCCCGGTGAATACGAGCAGTACTTC
CASTPGEYEQYF
>NA|TRBJ1-6|TRBV19|NA
TGTGCCAGTATGCGGCAGGGAGGTTCACCCCTCCACTTT
CASMRQGGSPLHF
>NA|TRBJ2-4|TRBV28|many
TGTGCCAGCAGTGATGGACTCCTACTAGCCAAAAACATTCAGTACTTC
CASSDGLLLAKNIQYF
>TRBD2|TRBJ2-5|TRBV4-2|few
TGTGCCAGCAGCCGCGGGGCGGGAGGGGTACCTCAAGAGACCCAGTACTTC
CASSRGAGGVPQETQYF
>NA|TRBJ1-6|TRBV2|NA
TGTGCCAGCAGACCGGGACAACCTAATTCACCCCTCCACTTT
CASRPGQPNSPLHF
>TRBD2|TRBJ2-7|TRBV28|few
TGTGCCAGCAGTTTATTACTAGCGGGAGTGAACTACGAGCAGTACTTC
CASSLLLAGVNYEQYF
>NA|TRBJ2-1|TRBV7-9|NA
TGTGCCAGCAGCCCTTGGACCCCTTACAATGAGCAGTTCTTC
CASSPWTPYNEQFF
>NA|TRBJ2-3|TRBV4-1|few
TGCGCCAGCAGCCAAGTACTAGTTGGCGATACGCAGTATTTT
CASSQVLVGDTQYF
>NA|TRBJ2-7|TRBV10-3|many
TGTGCCATCGGGGGGTACGAGCAGTACTTC
CAIGGYEQYF
>TRBD1|TRBJ1-6|TRBV6-1|NA
TGTGCCAGCAGTGAAGCGGGGACAGCCTATAATTCACCCCTCCACTTT
CASSEAGTAYNSPLHF
>TRBD1|TRBJ2-5|TRBV20-1|many
TGCAGTGCTCGGAGGACAGGGAAAGAGACCCAGTACTTC
CSARRTGKETQYF
>TRBD2|TRBJ2-2|TRBV20-1|few
TGCAGTGCTACCCCCGGGACTAGATCCACCGGGGAGCTGTTTTTT
CSATPGTRSTGELFF
>NA|TRBJ2-7|TRBV20-1|NA
TGCAGTGCTAGTTCCCAGGGGAGGGACGAGCAGTACTTC
CSASSQGRDEQYF
>NA|TRBJ2-3|TRBV20-1|few
TGCAGTGCTAGAGTTGCGGGAATTAGCACAGATACGCAGTATTTT
CSARVAGISTDTQYF
>NA|TRBJ1-2|TRBV28|NA
TGTGCCAGCAGTTTAAGTCTCTGGGACAACACTAACTATGGCTACACCTTC
CASSLSLWDNTNYGYTF
>TRBD1|TRBJ2-1|TRBV5-1|many
TGCGCCAGCAGCCTATTGGTGGGGACAGGGAACAATGAGCAGTTCTTC
CASSLLVGTGNNEQFF
>NA|TRBJ2-7|TRBV3-1|NA
TGTGCCAGCAGCCAAGAAAACGACTGGGGGCAGTACTTC
CASSQENDWGQYF
>NA|TRBJ2-3|TRBV12-3/TRBV12-4|once
TGTGCCGGCAGTTCCCGCGCAGGGCGGATAGATACGCAGTATTTT
CAGSSRAGRIDTQYF
>NA|TRBJ1-6|TRBV6-1|NA
TGTGCCAGCAGTGAAGCGTCGACAGGTCCTAATTCACCCCTCCACTTT
CASSEASTGPNSPLHF
>NA|TRBJ1-2|TRBV27|few
TGTGCCAGCAGTTTATCTCTACGGCCTCTCTTCTATGGCTACACCTTC
CASSLSLRPLFYGYTF
>NA|TRBJ1-2|TRBV3-1|NA
TGTGCCAGCAGCCAAGTTAGAGGGGGCTATGGCTACACCTTC
CASSQVRGGYGYTF
>NA|TRBJ2-1|TRBV10-2|many
TGCGCCAGCAGTGAGTCAGGACTTGCCTACAATGAGCAGTTCTTC
CASSESGLAYNEQFF
>NA|TRBJ2-7|TRBV2|NA
TGTGCCAGCACAAGGACAACCCTCTTCCCCTACGAGCAGTACTTC
CASTRTTLFPYEQYF
>TRBD1|TRBJ1-5|TRBV7-8|NA
TGTGCCAGCAGCTTAGCGGACAGGGATCAGCCCCAGCATTTT
CASSLADRDQPQHF
>TRBD2|TRBJ2-5|TRBV5-1|NA
TGCGCCAGCAGCCTACCACGGACTAGCGGGACTCACAATGAGCAGTACTTC
CASSLPRTSGTHNEQYF
>NA|TRBJ2-1|TRBV10-3|NA
TGTGCCATCAGTGATCGGTTGCGGGGTCTACCCTTCAATGAGCAGTTCTTC
CAISDRLRGLPFNEQFF
>NA|TRBJ2-1|TRBV7-9|NA
TGTGCCAGCAGCCGGAAAAGCGCTGATGAGCAGTTCTTC
CASSRKSADEQFF
>TRBD2|TRBJ2-1|TRBV15|few
TGTGCCACCAGCAGAGATATTAGCGGGTCGCAGTTCTTC
CATSRDISGSQFF
>TRBD2|TRBJ2-1|TRBV9|NA
TGTGCCAGCAGCGTTAGCGGGGGGGCGGGTAATGAGCAGTTCTTC
CASSVSGGAGNEQFF
>NA|TRBJ2-1|TRBV19|NA
TGTGCCAGTAGTCCTTATCCAGGGGGGCGCAATGAGCAGTTCTTC
CASSPYPGGRNEQFF
>NA|TRBJ2-1|TRBV29-1|few
TGCAGCGTCAAAGGGCGTGTAGGGGTCGATGAGCAGTTCTTC
CSVKGRVGVDEQFF
>NA|TRBJ2-2|TRBV24-1|NA
TGTGCCACCAGTGAGGCCCGTGGTTCCGGGGAGCTGTTTTTT
CATSEARGSGELFF
>NA|TRBJ2-7|TRBV5-1|NA
TGCGCCAGCGCTCGAAACCGACAGCTTAAGTACAATGAGCAGTACTTC
CASARNRQLKYNEQYF
>NA|TRBJ2-5|TRBV13|NA
TGTGCCAGCAGCGGCAGGCTCACGATGCCTCAGGAAGAGACCCAGTACTTC
CASSGRLTMPQEETQYF
>NA|TRBJ2-1|TRBV12-3/TRBV12-4|few
TGTGCCAGCAGTTATGGACTCCAGGGCGAGCAGTTCTTC
CASSYGLQGEQFF
>NA|TRBJ2-2|TRBV20-1|NA
TGCAGTGCTAGGGGGGGCATCGGGGAGCTGTTTTTT
CSARGGIGELFF
>TRBD2|TRBJ2-7|TRBV7-2|few
TGTGCCAGCAGCTTCGCGGGAGGGAACGAGCAGTACTTC
CASSFAGGNEQYF
>NA|TRBJ1-2|TRBV3-1|many
TGTGCCAGCAGCCAGCGACAGGTCTATGGCTACACCTTC
CASSQRQVYGYTF
>NA|TRBJ2-7|TRBV20-1|few
TGCAGTGCTAGAGATTTTCCCGTATACGAGCAGTACTTC
CSARDFPVYEQYF
>NA|TRBJ2-7|TRBV5-1|NA
TGCGCCAGCAGCTTGGGACTGAAATACGAGCAGTACTTC
CASSLGLKYEQYF
>TRBD1|TRBJ2-1|TRBV6-6|many
TGTGCCAGCAGTGACAGGGGTGAGCAGTTCTTC
CASSDRGEQFF
>TRBD1|TRBJ2-7|TRBV29-1|NA
TGCAGCGTTCGGGCAGGGGGCTACGAGCAGTACTTC
CSVRAGGYEQYF
>NA|TRBJ1-4|TRBV24-1|few
TGTGCCACCAGTGATTTGCCGGAGTCAACTAATGAAAAACTGTTTTTT
CATSDLPESTNEKLFF
>NA|TRBJ2-1|TRBV21-1|few
TGTGCCAGCATATGGCCGGAGCGGGGAAAAGCGGGAGCGTACAATGAGCAGTTCTTC
CASIWPERGKAGAYNEQFF
>TRBD1|TRBJ2-1|TRBV7-6|few
TGTGCCAGCAGCTTAGGGCTGTCAGGACAGGGGTCCGACAATGAGCAGTTCTTC
CASSLGLSGQGSDNEQFF
>NA|TRBJ2-7|TRBV20-1|NA
TGCAGTGCTAGAGTAGCAGGGCCGAGTTACGAGCAGTACTTC
CSARVAGPSYEQYF
>TRBD2|TRBJ2-3|TRBV12-3/TRBV12-4|NA
TGTGCCAGCAGACCGGGACTAGCAAGAGCAGATACGCAGTATTTT
CASRPGLARADTQYF
>NA|TRBJ1-2|TRBV29-1|NA
TGCAGCGTTGGTGTCCGGGCCAACTATGGCTACACCTTC
CSVGVRANYGYTF
>TRBD2|TRBJ2-3|TRBV11-2|NA
TGTGCCAGCAGCTCCCGGGGGACTACTAGCACAGATACGCAGTATTTT
CASSSRGTTSTDTQYF
>TRBD1|TRBJ2-3|TRBV11-2|few
TGTGCCAGCAGCGGTAGACAGGGAAGCGGCACAGATACGCAGTATTTT
CASSGRQGSGTDTQYF
>TRBD1|TRBJ1-2|TRBV20-1|NA
TGCAGTGCTAGAGTGGGGACAGGGCGTAGGAACTATGGCTACACCTTC
CSARVGTGRRNYGYTF
>TRBD2|TRBJ2-3|TRBV9|NA
TGTGCCAGCAGCGTAGACCCGACTAGCACAGATACGCGGTATTTT
CASSVDPTSTDTRYF
>NA|TRBJ1-1|TRBV27|few
TGTGCCAGCAGTTTATCGTCAGGGGTAGGTGAAGCTTTCTTT
CASSLSSGVGEAFF
>TRBD1|TRBJ1-5|TRBV28|many
TGTGCCAGCAGTCGGACAGGCTATCAGCCCCAGCATTTT
CASSRTGYQPQHF
>NA|TRBJ2-3|TRBV20-1|few
TGCAGTGCCGCCCCCGGGTCGGCAGATACGCAGTATTTT
CSAAPGSADTQYF
>TRBD2|TRBJ2-1|TRBV6-4|NA
TGTGCCAGCAGTGAATGGTCTAGCGGGGTCGGTGAGCAGTTCTTC
CASSEWSSGVGEQFF